This T cell receptor beta chain was found in a study of shared clonotypes between healthy human individuals (dated by TCRdb to 2020 to 2022). Concerning the study at large: The cohort included three men and a couple of women between 18 and 49 years of age. For each donor, three plates each were used for CD4 naive and CD4 memory, two plates were used for CD8 naive, and one plate was used for CD8 memory. Blood TCR repertoires of five healthy adults were deeply sequenced to estimate repertoire size and the extent of clonotype sharing between individuals. To increase sequencing depth and limit assay-specific biases, TCR repertoire library preparation and sequencing were carried out by different laboratories using diverse techniques. Between about 0.94 and 10 billion PBMCs per donor were obtained by leukapheresis. Points the paper makes about the study in general: The genetic and exposure-history diversity represented was limited by the small number of donors. Compared with non-shared clonotypes, clonotypes shared by all four sorted-subset donors had higher generation probabilities. Pairwise subsampling led to the expectation that sequencing depth would affect the degree of clonotype sharing among donors. About 4.5% of naive CD4, 3.5% of naive CD8, about 2.4% of memory CD4, and over 0.35% of memory CD8 clonotypes were shared across several donors. Larger estimated clonotype richness was generally found for naive subsets than for memory subsets. Rarefaction of sorted-subset datasets indicated incomplete sequencing despite the large sequencing depth. Only blood was sampled, and tissue TCR repertoires likely differ from those in blood.

V is pruned by 6 bases and J by 3 bases, leaving 8 bases of the junction without a gene match. The germline V gene (reference sequence) specifies LNHDA as CDR1 and SQIVND as CDR2. The CDR3 spans 15 residues, from the cysteine through the phenylalanine. CDR3 DNA only is kept here, 45 bases in frame from base 1. Using the deep immunoSEQ assay, TCR CDR3 regions were amplified from genomic DNA by multiplex PCR. For each cell subset, the extracted genomic DNA was distributed evenly across all wells of several immunoSEQ 96-well plates, and each plate served as one replicate. For sorted subsets, around 200 ng genomic DNA, equal to tens of thousands of T cell genomes, was loaded into each replicate PCR. Purified libraries were quantified with a Qubit 3.0 fluorometer, sized on a Bioanalyzer 2100, and re-quantified with the KAPA Library Quantification kit. A separate single-read 150-cycle Illumina NextSeq 550 flow cell was used to sequence each immunoSEQ 96-well plate. As for the authors' bioinformatics: The immunoSEQ output contained only junctional sequences without quality scores, so filtering could not match that applied to full-length reads. To assign V/J genes and CDR3, sequences were annotated using PyIR, a Python wrapper for IgBLAST v1.9, with IMGT germline references. Any read was removed if the V/J assignment was weak (E-value above 1e-6), the CDR3 was missing, or the read contained stop codons, out-of-frame junctions, or ambiguous translated residues. V3J clonotypes were defined as sequences sharing the same inferred V gene, J gene, and CDR3 amino acid sequence. The percentage overlap between two repertoires was calculated by dividing the number of shared unique clonotypes by the size of the smaller repertoire. Repertoire richness was assessed with RTK rarefaction, the Chao1 estimator, and Recon v2.1 estimates of unobserved clonotypes. Generation probabilities were computed with OLGA for all TCRbeta clonotypes obtained by the gDNA method from several donors. TCRdb mirrors the immuneACCESS table, restricted to in-frame sequences. Some clones are absent from its copies; in checked studies, under half trace to an unresolved V gene, and the reason for the others is unknown. V and J calls plus clone size are reproduced from that table; the DNA served to infer D and trimming. Present in this sample are about a million clones, around three quarters of which were seen just once. Of the sample, about 0.89% falls within the top ten clones.

Healthy HIV-negative adults with no recently reported acute infections or vaccinations were included as donors. Every donor was a Caucasian adult living in Nashville, Tennessee, USA. CD4+ T cells were enriched by magnetic negative selection, after which naive cells were positively selected on CD45RA and the negative fraction was taken as the memory subset. Blood was collected by leukapheresis, and PBMCs were isolated by Ficoll-Histopaque density gradient centrifugation and then cryopreserved in liquid nitrogen vapor phase. Analytical flow cytometry was used to check the purity and quantity of each magnetically sorted T cell population. Each sorted fraction had its genomic DNA isolated and then quantified by UV absorbance on a Nanodrop 2000c. About this clone: Its antigen is not yet known. It has no much larger one-base neighbor in the sample; base qualities were not kept.

Specimen: memory CD4+ T cells from PBMCs. Read against the paper, the sample's cell subset or site label means: CD45RA-negative fraction. This sequence was found in a man younger than 30 in good health. Some clones in this sample may be carry-over from other donors' samples. The sequence links TRBV19 to TRBJ2-7; 10 bases in the junction line up with TRBD1. At the DNA level, the sequence is TGTGCCAGTAGGGAATCGGACAGGGGGTTCTACGAGCAGTACTTC. This yields the protein CASRESDRGFYEQYF.